The 23 T cell receptor beta chains listed next were all sequenced from one sample in a study of cytomegalovirus exposure and HLA in healthy donors. PCR primers comprised 60 Vbeta and 13 Jbeta primers. Assay: immunoSEQ multiplex PCR; the TCRdb copy retains only in-frame clones and omits some. The sample has about 180,000 clones; 77% are singletons. The specimen was PBMCs. These TCRs come from a woman aged 60-75 years in good health and CMV-seropositive.

There are a few counts of this clone. This rearrangement joins TRBV7-2 to TRBJ2-7, with TRBD2 matching 10 bases. The germline V gene encodes CDR1 SGHTA and CDR2 FQGNSA. Trimming removed 1 base from V and 0 bases from J; junction bases left unmatched: 9. There are 18 residues in the CDR3. The CDR3 nucleotides read TGTGCCAGCAGCTTAGTCTCTAGCGGGGGCACTAGCTCCTACGAGCAGTACTTC. This translates into CASSLVSSGGTSSYEQYF.

V usage is TRBV7-9 and J usage is TRBJ2-1; 9 bases fit TRBD2. This CDR3 is 17 amino acids long. From germline, CDR1 is SEHNR and CDR2 FQNEAQ (reference sequence). The J segment lost 0 bases and the V segment lost 5 bases, leaving 8 bases of the junction unmatched. In DNA, the CDR3 is TGTGCCAGCAGCCCCCTTAGCGGGAGAGTCTCCTACAATGAGCAGTTCTTC. This encodes CASSPLSGRVSYNEQFF.

This chain connects TRBV6-5 to TRBJ1-2; a possible D gene is TRBD1 (6 bases). V lost 2 bases and J 5 bases, leaving 12 bases between the germline ends. This CDR3 is 14 amino acids long. Germline V CDR1 and CDR2: MNHEY, SVGAGI. The CDR3 here is CASSYTGMWYGYTF. In DNA form, the CDR3 reads TGTGCCAGCAGTTACACAGGGATGTGGTATGGCTACACCTTC.

The rearrangement links TRBV28 to TRBJ2-2, with TRBD2 matching 13 bases. This CDR3 comprises 17 residues. The V gene's germline CDR1 is MDHEN and CDR2 SYDVKM. Germline trimming cut 6 bases from V and 5 bases from J; bases unmatched to any gene: 9. The CDR3 DNA sequence: TGTGCCAGCAGATCTACTAGCGGGGGGGGAGGGACCGGGGAGCTGTTTTTT. The encoded protein is CASRSTSGGGGTGELFF.

The rearrangement joins TRBV6-6 to TRBJ1-2, with 7 bases aligning to TRBD1. V was clipped by 6 bases and J by 0 bases; unmatched bases: 7. CDR3 size: 15 residues. The V gene's germline CDR1 is MNHNY and CDR2 SVGAGI (reference sequence). CDR3 in amino acids: CASRTPGTANYGYTF. As DNA, the CDR3 is TGTGCCAGCAGAACACCCGGGACAGCTAACTATGGCTACACCTTC.

The V call is TRBV10-3, the J call TRBJ2-7; a possible D gene is TRBD1 (5 bases). The V gene lost 0 bases and the J gene lost 0 bases, with 12 bases spanning the gap. The germline V gene encodes CDR1 ENHRY and CDR2 SYGVKD. This CDR3 comprises 16 residues. In nucleotides, the CDR3 is TGTGCCATCAGTGAGTCGGCTATCAGGGCCTCCTACGAGCAGTACTTC. Amino acid sequence: CAISESAIRASYEQYF.

This clone was counted between two and nine times. The chain recombines TRBV9 with TRBJ2-1, with a weak D call TRBD2 (6 bases). V dropped 2 bases and J dropped 10 bases, with 19 bases sitting between them. Germline V CDR1 and CDR2: SGDLS, YYNGEE. The CDR3 is 15 amino acids. CDR3 DNA sequence: TGTGCCAGCAGCGTTTCCGGGACTCCCTTTACGGAGCAGTTCTTC. Translation gives CASSVSGTPFTEQFF.

CDR3 in DNA: TGTGCCAGCAGTGACACCGAGGCTGTGGGTGGAGAAACTTACAATGAGCAGTTCTTC. Its translation: CASSDTEAVGGETYNEQFF. The gene calls are TRBV6-4 and TRBJ2-1; no reliable D call. Trimming stripped 2 bases from V and 4 bases from J, with 24 bases between. CDR3 length equals 19 residues. CDR1 is MRHNA, CDR2 SNTAGT, per germline.

V and J are TRBV7-2 and TRBJ2-7; TRBD1 matches at 9 bases. The CDR3 covers 13 residues. Unmatched junction bases numbered 7, after V lost 1 base and J lost 12 bases. The germline V gene encodes CDR1 SGHTA and CDR2 FQGNSA. The CDR3 DNA reads as TGTGCCAGCAGCTTAGAATGGATGGGACAGGGGTACTTC. Its protein is CASSLEWMGQGYF.

The genes are TRBV29-1 and TRBJ2-5, with D perhaps matching TRBD1 (5 bases). Germline values: CDR1 SQVTM, CDR2 ANQGSEA. With 7 bases removed from V and 2 bases from J, the gap between germline ends came to 11 bases. The CDR3 consists of 12 residues. The CDR3 sequence: CSGATAQETQYF. The CDR3 DNA sequence: TGCAGCGGCGCGACAGCGCAAGAGACCCAGTACTTC.

This chain links TRBV28 with TRBJ2-5; tentative D call: TRBD1 (5 bases). CDR3 length: 13 residues. The germline gives CDR1 MDHEN, CDR2 SYDVKM. V shed 3 bases and J shed 5 bases, with 10 bases lying between them. Here the CDR3 reads CASSFDRTETQYF. Here the CDR3 DNA reads TGTGCCAGCAGTTTTGACAGAACGGAGACCCAGTACTTC.

The chain combines TRBV27 with TRBJ2-1, with 7 nucleotides matching TRBD1. The trim removed 6 bases at V and 3 bases at J, leaving 5 bases unmatched. This CDR3 has 14 amino acids. CDR1 is MNHEY and CDR2 is SMNVEV in the germline V gene (reference sequence). DNA of the CDR3: TGTGCCAGCAGCTCGGGACAGAACTACAATGAGCAGTTCTTC. As protein: CASSSGQNYNEQFF.

The chain couples TRBV5-5 to TRBJ2-7; 8 bases match TRBD1. Trimming at V came to 0 bases and at J to 2 bases, leaving 4 bases not matched to a gene. The germline V gene has CDR1 SGHKS and CDR2 YYEKEE (reference sequence). The CDR3 runs 15 residues. As DNA, the CDR3 is TGTGCCAGCAGCTTGGAGGGACAGGTAACCTACGAGCAGTACTTC. Its translation is CASSLEGQVTYEQYF.

The rearrangement joins TRBV2 to TRBJ1-2, with TRBD1 identical over 12 bases. The germline V gene has CDR1 SNHLY and CDR2 FYNNEI. This CDR3 has 15 amino acids. The V gene end was trimmed by 3 bases and the J gene end by 8 bases; junction bases not matched to a gene: 7. CDR3 protein: CASSERGQGAGGYTF. CDR3 DNA: TGTGCCAGCAGTGAGAGGGGACAGGGGGCAGGCGGCTACACCTTC.

The chain combines TRBV5-1 with TRBJ1-4, with 9 bases aligning to TRBD1. This CDR3 comprises 14 residues. V lost 6 bases and J lost 8; bases outside the gene matches: 8. CDR1 and CDR2 (germline): SGHRS, YFSETQ. The CDR3: CASTTGGPEEKLFF. DNA of the CDR3: TGCGCCAGCACAACAGGGGGCCCTGAGGAAAAACTGTTTTTT.

This clone appeared a few times. This chain joins TRBV18 and TRBJ2-5; 12 bases fit TRBD2. Germline V CDR1 and CDR2: KGHSH, LQKENI. This CDR3 contains 15 residues. V was clipped by 6 bases and J by 5 bases; unmatched bases: 7. The CDR3 DNA reads as TGTGCCAGCTCCCTCGGACTAGCGGGGCGGGAGACCCAGTACTTC. Translation gives CASSLGLAGRETQYF.

The rearrangement joins TRBV6-6 to TRBJ2-5, with TRBD2 identical over 8 bases. This CDR3 has 12 amino acids. The germline CDR1 and CDR2 sequences are MNHNY and SVGAGI (reference sequence). The J segment lost 9 bases and the V segment lost 0 bases, leaving 0 bases of the junction unmatched. CDR3 residues: CASSYSAGAQYF. CDR3 bases: TGTGCCAGCAGTTACTCAGCGGGGGCCCAGTACTTC.

The V gene is TRBV7-9, the J gene TRBJ2-3, with D possibly matching TRBD2 (5 bases). The germline V gene encodes CDR1 SEHNR and CDR2 FQNEAQ (reference sequence). V was cut by 7 bases and J by 10 bases, with 24 bases left in between. CDR3 length: 15 amino acids. Here the CDR3 DNA reads TGTGCCAGCACCCCCGACGGGATCTCGGTCTCTGCGCAGTATTTT. The encoded protein is CASTPDGISVSAQYF.

The chain has TRBV2 and TRBJ1-2; the match to TRBD1 covers 9 bases. CDR1 is SNHLY, CDR2 FYNNEI, per germline. With V trimmed by 9 bases and J by 4 bases, 6 bases remained unmatched. The CDR3 loop spans 13 amino acids. The CDR3 DNA sequence: TGTGCCAGTGACAGGGGGACCTCCTATGGCTACACCTTC. It encodes CASDRGTSYGYTF.

The genes are TRBV28 and TRBJ1-5; 7 bases match TRBD1. Germline trimming cut 6 bases from V and 0 bases from J; bases unmatched to any gene: 5. Germline V gene sequence: CDR1 MDHEN, CDR2 SYDVKM. This CDR3 contains 15 residues. CDR3 protein: CASSTTGDSNQPQHF. As DNA, the CDR3 is TGTGCCAGCAGCACCACAGGGGATAGCAATCAGCCCCAGCATTTT.

The chain employs TRBV5-1 and TRBJ2-1, with 7 nucleotides matching TRBD2. The CDR3 covers 12 residues. Germline V CDR1 and CDR2: SGHRS, YFSETQ. The J segment lost 8 bases and the V segment lost 4 bases, leaving 3 bases of the junction unmatched. CDR3 loop: CASSLTSDEQFF. In DNA form, the CDR3 reads TGCGCCAGCAGCCTTACTAGCGATGAGCAGTTCTTC.

The V call is TRBV28, the J call TRBJ2-2; the D is unclear. Germline CDR1 MDHEN, CDR2 SYDVKM. V was trimmed by 7 bases and J by 6 bases, leaving 9 bases between them. This CDR3 contains 12 residues. The CDR3 here is CASTLSPGELFF. CDR3 bases: TGTGCCAGCACCTTGAGCCCCGGGGAGCTGTTTTTT.

V is TRBV28 and J is TRBJ2-2; no reliable D call. With 0 bases removed from V and 0 bases from J, the gap between germline ends came to 5 bases. The CDR3 runs 15 residues. Germline assignment: CDR1 MDHEN and CDR2 SYDVKM. This chain's CDR3 is CASSLWGANTGELFF. CDR3 in DNA: TGTGCCAGCAGTTTATGGGGCGCGAACACCGGGGAGCTGTTTTTT.